This T cell receptor beta chain was retrieved from a study of CD8+CD57+ T cells in acquired aplastic anemia. Genomic DNA acted as the template from which TCR beta VDJ combination and CDR3 sequence profiling were carried out. TCRdb processed the reads anew with MiXCR; each CDR3 protein has one entry. Of about 180,000 distinct CDR3 sequences in the sample, about half are singletons; the top ten hold roughly 13%. Study-wide points: Both patients and controls carried the same twenty-nine CD8+ CDR3 sequences. Patients showed no significant difference from controls in CD8+ Simpson's diversity.

Note on this clonotype: Its antigen is unidentified. This may arise from a read error, as a much more abundant clone is one base away.

V dropped 1 base and J dropped 12 bases, with 19 bases sitting between them. CDR1 is MNHNS and CDR2 is SASEGT in the germline V gene. The length of the CDR3 is 14 residues. Those patients picked for sequencing had displayed CD8+CD57+ cell expansion on flow cytometry. In all patients, the disease was severe acquired aplastic anemia. This sequence originates from a human donor with aplastic anemia. Sequencing was done on a sample of sorted CD4+, CD8+, or CD8+CD57+ T cells (not recorded which) from PBMCs. The chain employs TRBV6-1 and TRBJ2-7, with D possibly being TRBD2 (7 bases). The CDR3 loop reads CASSEVGGGESRYF. The CDR3 region has the DNA TGTGCCAGCAGTGAAGTGGGAGGGGGGGAGAGTCGGTACTTC.